The entry below gives a single T cell receptor (beta chain) sequence along with its context. Assay: immunoSEQ multiplex PCR; the TCRdb copy retains only in-frame clones and omits some. Of about 120,000 clones listed, more than 75% are singletons. These data originate in a study of T cell responses to AZD1222 COVID-19 vaccine. The germline CDR1 and CDR2 sequences are SNHLY and FYNNEI. With 6 bases removed from V and 2 bases from J, the gap between germline ends came to 13 bases. The CDR3 length is 14 residues. The J gene is TRBJ1-2, the V gene TRBV2, with D tentatively TRBD1 (6 bases). The receptor was derived from an adult in good health. This specimen consisted of peripheral blood, obtained on day 0 of AZD1222 vaccination. The CDR3 DNA reads TGTGCCAGCAGAGACAGGACCCAGAACTATGGCTACACCTTC. It translates to CASRDRTQNYGYTF.